This TCR beta chain was retrieved from a study of T-cell memory formation after mild COVID-19. In its sample, this clonotype was seen a few times. Its antigen is currently unknown. Study results and caveats: Pre-infection memory held some responding clones, suggesting pre-existing cross-reactive T cells responded. CM and EM subsets held most contracting CD4+ clones; EMRA held CD8+ ones. There was no confirmation that second-wave clones peaking on day 37 were SARS-CoV-2 specific.

5'RACE primed from the constant segment yielded TCR alpha and TCR beta cDNA libraries bearing sample barcodes and UMIs. TCRdb fed the 5' RACE reads into MiXCR, producing one record per CDR3 protein. Among hundreds of thousands of distinct CDR3 sequences listed, roughly 18% were seen once. Source material: PBMCs or a T cell subset sorted from them (not recorded which). The source of this sequence is an adult woman who had mild COVID-19 (a few samples of this study predate the infection). Cell type and time point are not known.

The CDR3 nucleotides read TGTGCCAGCAGCGCGGCAGGGTTGAACACTGAAGCTTTCTTT. As protein: CASSAAGLNTEAFF. The chain is built from TRBV7-6 and TRBJ1-1, with D possibly being TRBD1 (5 bases). The CDR3 extends over 14 amino acids. V was clipped by 5 bases and J by 0 bases, with 10 bases between them. Germline CDR1 is SGHVS and CDR2 is FNYEAQ.